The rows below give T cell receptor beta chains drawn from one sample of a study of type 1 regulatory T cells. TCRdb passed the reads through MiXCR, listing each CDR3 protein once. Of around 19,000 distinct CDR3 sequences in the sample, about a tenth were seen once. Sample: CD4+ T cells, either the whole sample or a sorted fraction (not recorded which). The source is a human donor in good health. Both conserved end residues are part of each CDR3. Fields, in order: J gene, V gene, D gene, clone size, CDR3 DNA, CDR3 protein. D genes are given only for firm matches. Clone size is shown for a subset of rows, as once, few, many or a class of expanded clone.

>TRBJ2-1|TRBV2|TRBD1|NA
TGTGCCAGCAGTGCCGGGACAGAGGGCCTTAAGCAGTTCTTC
CASSAGTEGLKQFF
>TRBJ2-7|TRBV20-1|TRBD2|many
TGCAGTGCTAGCGGGAGGGCCGATTACGAGCAGTACTTC
CSASGRADYEQYF
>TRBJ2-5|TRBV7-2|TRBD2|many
TGTGCCAGCAGCTTAGTAACTAGCGCGAAGACCCAGTACTTC
CASSLVTSAKTQYF
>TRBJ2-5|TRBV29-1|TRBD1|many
TGCAGCGTTACAGGGGCCCAAGAGACCCAGTACTTC
CSVTGAQETQYF
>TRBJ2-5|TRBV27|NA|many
TGTGCCAGCAGTTTAGGGTTTGTCGGGATAGGTGAGACCCAGTACTTC
CASSLGFVGIGETQYF
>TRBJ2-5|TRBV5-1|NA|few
TGCGCCAGCAGCCGCCTTTTTGAGCGACAAGAGACCCAGTACTTC
CASSRLFERQETQYF
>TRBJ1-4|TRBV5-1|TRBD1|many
TGCGCCAGCAGCACCGGGACAGGGGGTGAAAAACTGTTTTTT
CASSTGTGGEKLFF
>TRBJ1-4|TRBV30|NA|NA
TGTGCCTATAAATCAGGTGCAGCTAATGAAAAACTGTTTTTT
CAYKSGAANEKLFF
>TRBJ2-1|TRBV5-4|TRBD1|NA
TGTGCCAGCAGCCCGAAACAGGGGTACAATGAGCAGTTCTTC
CASSPKQGYNEQFF
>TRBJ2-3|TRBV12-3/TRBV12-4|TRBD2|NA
TGTGCCAGCAGAGTAGCGGGAGGGCGCACAGATACGCAGTATTTT
CASRVAGGRTDTQYF